A single sample is the source of the 18 T cell receptor beta chains below, sequenced in a study of blood T cells in healthy people across ages. The second PCR ran about 6 to 12 cycles with a sample-barcoded 5' primer and J-beta primers. TCRdb re-called the 5' RACE reads through MiXCR, storing one row per CDR3 protein. The table lists approximately 730,000 distinct CDR3 sequences, more than 40% of them singletons. The sample consisted of blood. The receptors were gathered from a woman aged 55-75 years in good health.

This clonotype was found a few times. The chain carries TRBV7-9 and TRBJ2-7; 12 bases are a match to TRBD2. The CDR3 has 15 amino acids. The germline CDR1 and CDR2 sequences are SEHNR and FQNEAQ (reference sequence). V lost 5 bases and J lost 7; bases outside the gene matches: 9. Written as DNA, the CDR3 is TGTGCCAGCAGCCAGACTAGCGGGGGTACTTGGGAGCAGTACTTC. Amino acids: CASSQTSGGTWEQYF.

The chain joins TRBV7-2 to TRBJ2-1; possible D gene TRBD1, 5 bases. V was trimmed by 0 bases and J by 4 bases, leaving 10 bases between them. CDR1 SGHTA and CDR2 FQGNSA come from the germline V gene. This CDR3 is built from 15 residues. CDR3 in amino acids: CASSLADTEYNEQFF. In nucleotides, the CDR3 is TGTGCCAGCAGCTTAGCGGACACAGAGTACAATGAGCAGTTCTTC.

Note on this clonotype: Germline is not matched at one junction end, which may reflect a read error. The chain recombines TRBV7-7 with TRBJ2-2; D remains unclear. Germline V CDR1 and CDR2: SSHAT, FNYEAQ (reference sequence). This CDR3 spans 15 amino acids. The DNA of the CDR3 is TGTGCTAGCAGCTTTTCCAGCGCGAACACCGGGGAGCTGTTTTTT. Residues: CASSFSSANTGELFF.

The gene calls are TRBV20-1 and TRBJ2-2, with a possible D match to TRBD2 (5 bases). Germline V gives CDR1 DFQATT, CDR2 SNEGSKA (reference sequence). The CDR3 length is 13 residues. Deletions cut 4 bases from V and 5 bases from J, with 11 bases between. CDR3 sequence: CSAMPTGTGELFF. In nucleotides, the CDR3 is TGCAGTGCTATGCCCACGGGGACCGGGGAGCTGTTTTTT.

This clonotype was counted a few times. The chain recombines TRBV9 with TRBJ2-7; possibly TRBD2 for D (5 bases). With 3 bases removed from V and 3 bases from J, the gap between germline ends came to 13 bases. The CDR3 contains 14 residues. Germline CDR1 is SGDLS and CDR2 is YYNGEE. Written as DNA, the CDR3 is TGTGCCAGCAGCGCAGAGGGCTCTTACTACGAGCAGTACTTC. It is translated as CASSAEGSYYEQYF.

The chain uses TRBV5-1 and TRBJ2-5; 8 nucleotides align to TRBD2. This CDR3 is 16 amino acids long. Germline V gives CDR1 SGHRS, CDR2 YFSETQ. Losses at the gene ends were 3 bases for V and 2 bases for J; bases not matched to a gene: 9. The CDR3 spells CASSWGSGGVQETQYF. In DNA form, the CDR3 reads TGCGCCAGCAGCTGGGGAAGCGGGGGTGTACAAGAGACCCAGTACTTC.

This clonotype was seen only a few times. The CDR3 DNA reads TGCAGCGTTTTACAGTATTATGGCTACACCTTC. Amino acids: CSVLQYYGYTF. The chain joins TRBV29-1 to TRBJ1-2; the D is unclear. Germline V gives CDR1 SQVTM, CDR2 ANQGSEA. The CDR3 is made up of 11 amino acids. V lost 5 bases and J 5 bases, leaving 9 bases between the germline ends.

This clonotype was seen a handful of times. The chain joins TRBV4-3 to TRBJ1-4, with a tentative D call TRBD1 (6 bases). The CDR3 spans 15 residues. Germline CDR1 LGHNA, CDR2 YSLEER. Trimming shortened V by 0 bases and J by 12 bases, and 17 bases separated the two germline ends. CDR3 bases: TGCGCCAGCAGCCAAGAGCGAGGACAGACGGGGCAACTGTTTTTT. The encoded protein is CASSQERGQTGQLFF.

The chain uses TRBV10-3 and TRBJ2-3, with TRBD2 matching 7 bases. Germline values: CDR1 ENHRY, CDR2 SYGVKD. The J segment lost 3 bases and the V segment lost 2 bases, leaving 8 bases of the junction unmatched. The CDR3 length is 16 residues. The CDR3 region has the DNA TGTGCCATCAGTGAGGCCCTAGCGGAGTTTACAGATACGCAGTATTTT. Protein sequence: CAISEALAEFTDTQYF.

This clonotype was found many times. A much larger clone is a single base away; this may be a read error. The J gene is TRBJ2-5, the V gene TRBV11-2; weak D call: TRBD2 (6 bases). CDR1 and CDR2 (germline): SGHAT, FQNNGV. This CDR3 is built from 14 residues. V lost 2 bases, J lost 11 bases, and 18 bases lay in between. The CDR3 region has the DNA TGTGCCAGCAGCTTAATTCCGGGGGAGTATGAGCAGTACTTC. It specifies CASSLIPGEYEQYF.

The V call is TRBV20-1, the J call TRBJ2-1; 8 bases map to TRBD2. This CDR3 is 12 amino acids long. The ends lost 8 bases at V and 5 bases at J; junction bases unmatched: 5. Germline loops: CDR1 DFQATT, CDR2 SNEGSKA (reference sequence). CDR3 sequence: CSPLRGDNEQFF. In DNA, the CDR3 is TGCAGTCCCCTGCGGGGGGACAATGAGCAGTTCTTC.

V usage is TRBV6-5 and J usage is TRBJ1-2, with 7 bases lining up with TRBD1. Trimming cost V 6 bases and J 4 bases; bases outside gene matches: 2. The CDR3 sequence is 12 residues long. Germline CDR1 is MNHEY and CDR2 is SVGAGI. CDR3 DNA sequence: TGTGCCAGCAGGTCAGGGGGCTATGGCTACACCTTC. Its translation: CASRSGGYGYTF.

The V and J genes are TRBV10-3 and TRBJ1-2, with 7 bases matching TRBD1. The CDR3 is 16 amino acids. The junction had 11 bases not matched to a gene; V was cut back by 5 bases and J by 2 bases. Per the germline V gene, CDR1 is ENHRY and CDR2 is SYGVKD. CDR3: CAISKGQEPYNYGYTF. The CDR3 nucleotides are TGTGCCATCAGTAAAGGACAGGAGCCCTACAACTATGGCTACACCTTC.

The CDR3 spells CASSVATRANTGELFF. The CDR3 DNA follows: TGTGCCAGCAGCGTAGCTACCAGGGCGAACACCGGGGAGCTGTTTTTT. The chain recombines TRBV9 with TRBJ2-2; possible D gene TRBD1, 5 bases. The CDR3 covers 16 residues. V lost 0 bases and J 0 bases, leaving 9 bases between the germline ends. The germline V gene has CDR1 SGDLS and CDR2 YYNGEE.

This chain connects TRBV30 to TRBJ1-6, with a possible D match to TRBD1 (5 bases). Germline CDR1 and CDR2: GTSNPN and SVGIG (reference sequence). Trimming removed 8 bases at V and 6 bases at J, with 11 bases between. CDR3 length equals 12 residues. This CDR3 is CAGTRTNSPLHF. CDR3 DNA: TGTGCCGGGACCAGGACTAATTCACCCCTCCACTTT.

The chain carries TRBV27 and TRBJ1-1, with D possibly being TRBD1 (5 bases). Trimming pared 5 bases from V and 4 bases from J, leaving 20 bases between. CDR1 MNHEY and CDR2 SMNVEV come from the germline V gene (reference sequence). This CDR3 region has 16 residues. The CDR3: CASSLIHRRGSTEAFF. The CDR3 nucleotides are TGTGCCAGCAGTCTAATACACCGACGGGGGAGCACTGAAGCTTTCTTT.

This clonotype was seen ten or more times. The chain recombines TRBV29-1 with TRBJ2-1; the D gene could be TRBD1 or TRBD2 (6 bases each). Trimming pared 5 bases from V and 8 bases from J, leaving 10 bases between. Germline V gene lookup returns CDR1 SQVTM and CDR2 ANQGSEA. The length of the CDR3 is 11 residues. The CDR3 region is CSVRGGHEQFF. Written as DNA, the CDR3 is TGCAGCGTTCGAGGGGGGCATGAGCAGTTCTTC.

The chain couples TRBV9 to TRBJ2-7; 8 bases are shared with TRBD1. Judging by the DNA end, TRBJ2-5 fits better; the J call may be wrong. Looked up from germline, CDR1 is SGDLS and CDR2 is YYNGEE. CDR3 length: 14 residues. The CDR3 nucleotides read TGTGCCAGCAGCGTACAGGGGGCGTCTGAGACCCAGTACTTC. This codes for CASSVQGASETQYF.